These 30 T cell receptor beta chains were sequenced from one sample in a study of response to subunit inactivated influenza vaccine. TCRdb reprocessed the RT-PCR reads via MiXCR and lists one record per CDR3 protein. The table includes a few hundred thousand distinct CDR3 sequences, 21% detected once. This material consisted of PBMCs from blood, taken 21 months after vaccination. The receptors come from a man aged 50 to 75 who received an inactivated influenza vaccine.

This clonotype was seen ten or more times. The chain carries TRBV4-1 and TRBJ1-1, with a tentative D call TRBD1 (6 bases). The V and J ends lost 1 base and 5 bases respectively, with 20 bases between them. CDR1 and CDR2 (germline): MGHRA, YSYEKL. The CDR3 covers 17 residues. CDR3 in amino acids: CASSQVTAWGLATEAFF. The CDR3 region has the DNA TGCGCCAGCAGCCAAGTGACAGCTTGGGGGCTAGCAACTGAAGCTTTCTTT.

This clonotype was seen more than once but under ten times. The chain recombines TRBV12-3 or TRBV12-4 with TRBJ2-2, with unresolved D. V lost 1 base and J lost 2, with 8 bases in between. The CDR3 runs 15 residues. The CDR3 loop reads CASSLVFSNTGELFF. Written as DNA, the CDR3 is TGTGCCAGCAGTTTAGTTTTTTCTAACACCGGGGAGCTGTTTTTT.

This clonotype occurred a few times. This chain links TRBV20-1 with TRBJ2-2; TRBD2 aligns across 8 bases. CDR1 is DFQATT, CDR2 SNEGSKA, per germline (reference sequence). The CDR3 runs 17 residues. The V gene end was trimmed by 2 bases and the J gene end by 6 bases; junction bases not matched to a gene: 14. The CDR3 is CSARIVASGTSSGELFF. CDR3 sequence (DNA): TGCAGTGCTAGAATCGTTGCCTCCGGGACTAGTTCCGGGGAGCTGTTTTTT.

This clonotype was recorded a few times. The J gene is TRBJ1-2, the V gene TRBV27; D is unresolved. The CDR3 is made up of 14 amino acids. Looked up from germline, CDR1 is MNHEY and CDR2 is SMNVEV (reference sequence). V dropped 4 bases and J dropped 4 bases, with 13 bases sitting between them. This chain's CDR3 is CASSSRGLRYGYTF. The DNA for the CDR3 is TGTGCCAGCAGTTCCCGAGGTCTTCGCTATGGCTACACCTTC.

This clonotype was counted between two and nine times. The rearrangement uses TRBV5-1 and TRBJ2-3; D may be TRBD1 (6 bases). The germline V gene encodes CDR1 SGHRS and CDR2 YFSETQ. The CDR3 totals 15 residues. The V and J ends lost 3 bases and 4 bases respectively, with 15 bases between them. The CDR3 DNA reads as TGCGCCAGCAGCTCTGACAATAACAGGGCAGATACGCAGTATTTT. Protein product: CASSSDNNRADTQYF.

This clonotype has just one count. V gene TRBV4-2 combines with J gene TRBJ2-1, with TRBD2 matching over 12 bases. CDR3 length: 19 residues. J lost 2 bases, V lost 4 bases, and 12 bases had no gene match. Germline CDR1 LGHNA, CDR2 YNFKEQ. In nucleotides, the CDR3 is TGTGCCAGCAGCCCTCCCGGGACTAGCGGGTTCTCTACCTACAATGAGCAGTTCTTC. Translation: CASSPPGTSGFSTYNEQFF.

The J gene is TRBJ2-3, the V gene TRBV9, with D possibly being TRBD2 (6 bases). This CDR3 has 16 residues. V was pared by 0 bases and J by 2 bases, with 13 bases between. CDR1 is SGDLS and CDR2 is YYNGEE in the germline V gene. CDR3 protein: CASSVVGGPHTDTQYF. DNA for the CDR3: TGTGCCAGCAGCGTAGTTGGAGGGCCCCACACAGATACGCAGTATTTT.

The V call is TRBV6-2 or TRBV6-3, the J call TRBJ1-2; D possibly corresponds to TRBD1 (5 bases). Trimming shortened V by 2 bases and J by 4 bases, and 14 bases separated the two germline ends. The CDR3 runs to 15 residues. Germline V gives CDR1 MNHEY, CDR2 SVGEGT. The CDR3 DNA reads as TGTGCCAGCAGTTACCTGGACACTGCGGTCTATGGCTACACCTTC. Translating gives CASSYLDTAVYGYTF.

The chain employs TRBV21-1 and TRBJ2-5; the DNA was not compared with TRBD1, the D call given in the table. TRBV21-1 is labeled a pseudogene. The CDR3 spans 15 residues. This CDR3 reads CASSLSGQEQQTQYF. CDR3 DNA sequence: TGTGCCAGCAGCTTGTCGGGACAAGAGCAACAGACCCAGTACTTC.

This clonotype was found once. This chain links TRBV20-1 with TRBJ1-1; 8 bases are shared with TRBD1. Losses at the gene ends were 6 bases for V and 2 bases for J; bases not matched to a gene: 5. Germline V gene sequence: CDR1 DFQATT, CDR2 SNEGSKA (reference sequence). The length of the CDR3 is 13 residues. The CDR3 DNA reads TGCAGTGCCAACAGGGGGGTCAACACTGAAGCTTTCTTT. This codes for CSANRGVNTEAFF.

The CDR3 here is CASRGDGLSHGYTF. As DNA, the CDR3 is TGTGCCAGCAGGGGGGACGGATTAAGTCATGGCTACACCTTC. V usage is TRBV2 and J usage is TRBJ1-2, with D tentatively TRBD1 (5 bases). The germline CDR1 and CDR2 sequences are SNHLY and FYNNEI. The V end lost 6 bases, the J end lost 6 bases, and 17 bases lay between the germline ends. The CDR3 extends over 14 amino acids.

There are a few counts of this clonotype. V and J are TRBV6-2 or TRBV6-3 and TRBJ2-1; 11 bases align to TRBD1. In germline, CDR1 is MNHEY, CDR2 SVGEGT. This CDR3 is built from 16 residues. Unmatched junction bases numbered 5, after V lost 0 bases and J lost 7 bases. The CDR3 region is CASSYSTDRGLNEQFF. CDR3 coding DNA: TGTGCCAGCAGTTACTCGACGGACAGGGGGCTGAATGAGCAGTTCTTC.

As DNA, the CDR3 is TGTGCCAGTAGTATGGACAGGGTGTTCACCGGGGAGCTGTTTTTT. Its protein is CASSMDRVFTGELFF. The chain recombines TRBV19 with TRBJ2-2; 8 nucleotides match TRBD1. The CDR3 sequence is 15 residues long. With V trimmed by 3 bases and J by 4 bases, 4 bases remained unmatched. Germline V gene data show CDR1 as LNHDA and CDR2 as SQIVND (reference sequence).

This chain joins TRBV5-5 and TRBJ2-2; D may be TRBD1 (6 bases). This CDR3 comprises 14 residues. With 1 base removed from V and 4 bases from J, the gap between germline ends came to 8 bases. CDR1 and CDR2 (germline): SGHKS, YYEKEE (reference sequence). In DNA form, the CDR3 reads TGTGCCAGCAGCTTGATAGGGGGCACCGGGGAGCTGTTTTTT. Residues: CASSLIGGTGELFF.

This clonotype was seen a few times. This rearrangement joins TRBV4-3 to TRBJ2-4, with 9 bases aligning to TRBD2. V trimming: 1 base; J trimming: 4 bases; junction bases outside the gene matches: 11. Germline V gene sequence: CDR1 LGHNA, CDR2 YSLEER. The CDR3 is 18 residues long. CDR3 sequence reads: CASSQGVSSGVRKNIQYF. CDR3 in DNA: TGCGCCAGCAGCCAAGGGGTCTCTAGCGGGGTGCGTAAAAACATTCAGTACTTC.

The chain couples TRBV2 to TRBJ2-7; no clear D gene. Germline loops: CDR1 SNHLY, CDR2 FYNNEI. The V and J ends lost 2 bases and 6 bases respectively, with 11 bases between them. The CDR3 covers 13 residues. CDR3 DNA: TGTGCCAGCAGTGAAAGCAGTTGGGGCGAGCAGTACTTC. Encoded protein: CASSESSWGEQYF.

This clonotype was found a few times. The rearrangement joins TRBV6-1 to TRBJ1-4; 9 nucleotides align to TRBD1. Germline V lookup: CDR1 MNHNS, CDR2 SASEGT. The CDR3 spans 17 residues. V lost 7 bases, J lost 7 bases, and 16 bases stayed unmatched. This chain's CDR3 is CASNRGDPGQGREKLFF. CDR3 DNA sequence: TGTGCCAGCAACCGAGGGGACCCGGGACAGGGACGTGAAAAACTGTTTTTT.

This clonotype was detected only a few times. CDR3 amino acids: CASRQGPEAFF. Written as DNA, the CDR3 is TGTGCCTCACGACAGGGTCCTGAAGCTTTCTTT. This sequence joins TRBV30 and TRBJ1-1, with 7 bases that match TRBD1. Germline V gene data show CDR1 as GTSNPN and CDR2 as SVGIG (reference sequence). After removal of 7 bases from V and 6 bases from J, the junction contained 5 bases not matched to a gene. The CDR3 covers 11 residues. Full variable domain (outside the CDR3, taken from reference TRBV30 and TRBJ1-1): SQTIHQWPATLVQPVGSPLSLECTVEGTSNPNLYWYRQAAGRGLQLLFYSVGIGQISSEVPQNLSASRPQDRQFILSSKKLLLSDSGFYLCASRQGPEAFFGQGTRLTVV.

This chain links TRBV12-3 or TRBV12-4 with TRBJ2-5; 7 bases line up with TRBD2. This CDR3 is built from 15 residues. The ends lost 3 bases at V and 1 base at J; junction bases unmatched: 5. DNA of the CDR3: TGTGCCAGCAGTTTTGACGGGAGGCTCCAAGAGACCCAGTACTTC. Residues: CASSFDGRLQETQYF.

A few counts support this clonotype. The rearrangement links TRBV10-3 to TRBJ2-1, with D unclear. Trimming cost V 1 base and J 5 bases, with 3 bases left between them. This CDR3 is built from 12 residues. CDR1 is ENHRY, CDR2 SYGVKD, per germline. CDR3 nucleotide sequence: TGTGCCATCAGTGAGTTCGACAATGAGCAGTTCTTC. The encoded protein is CAISEFDNEQFF.

V usage is TRBV18 and J usage is TRBJ1-1; D is unclear. Germline V gene sequence: CDR1 KGHSH, CDR2 LQKENI. Trimming left V 4 bases short and J 10 bases short, with 13 bases between. This CDR3 has 12 residues. CDR3 amino acids: CASSLENAGAFF. The CDR3 DNA sequence: TGTGCCAGCTCACTGGAAAATGCCGGAGCTTTCTTT.

This clonotype was found a few times. CDR3 DNA: TGCAGTGTTCGGACGGGAGAGATGAGGGAGACCCAGTACTTC. It codes for CSVRTGEMRETQYF. V usage is TRBV20-1 and J usage is TRBJ2-5; D possibly corresponds to TRBD2 (6 bases). CDR1 is DFQATT and CDR2 is SNEGSKA in the germline V gene (reference sequence). V lost 7 bases and J lost 5, with 20 bases in between. The CDR3 runs to 14 residues.

V gene TRBV3-1 combines with J gene TRBJ1-4; D remains ambiguous. V gave up 6 bases and J gave up 6 bases, with 20 bases separating them. Germline CDR1 reads LGHDT; CDR2 reads YNNKEL (reference sequence). This CDR3 has 16 residues. The DNA for the CDR3 is TGTGCCAGCAGTCGGACGGCTAAGCGGGCGGATGAAAAACTGTTTTTT. Translation: CASSRTAKRADEKLFF. Full variable domain (missing parts from reference TRBV3-1 and TRBJ1-4): DTAVSQTPKYLVTQMGNDKSIKCEQNLGHDTMYWYKQDSKKFLKIMFSYNNKELIINETVPNRFSPKSPDKAHLNLHINSLELGDSAVYFCASSRTAKRADEKLFFGSGTQLSVL.

The J gene is TRBJ2-5, the V gene TRBV7-2, with 10 bases that match TRBD1. The V segment lost 3 bases and the J segment 5 bases; nucleotides outside the gene matches: 3. This CDR3 contains 14 residues. In germline, CDR1 is SGHTA, CDR2 FQGNSA. CDR3 sequence reads: CASSLTGGGETQYF. DNA for the CDR3: TGTGCCAGCAGCTTGACAGGGGGCGGTGAGACCCAGTACTTC.

The V gene is TRBV7-2, the J gene TRBJ2-1; D gene ambiguous. The CDR3 runs 11 residues. V was clipped by 5 bases and J by 10 bases, with 9 bases between them. Germline assignment: CDR1 SGHTA and CDR2 FQGNSA. The CDR3 protein is CASSPQLEQFF. CDR3 bases: TGTGCCAGCAGCCCCCAGCTAGAGCAGTTCTTC.

This chain joins TRBV5-4 and TRBJ2-1; D gene ambiguous. The ends were cut back, 0 bases at V and 8 bases at J, with 15 bases in the middle. The CDR3 is made up of 15 amino acids. The germline CDR1 and CDR2 sequences are SGHNT and YYREEE (reference sequence). In DNA form, the CDR3 reads TGTGCCAGCAGCTTGGAAGACATTATAGAGGATGAGCAGTTCTTC. Amino acid sequence: CASSLEDIIEDEQFF.

This clonotype was recorded a few times. This chain joins TRBV11-1 and TRBJ1-2, with D perhaps matching TRBD1 (5 bases). The CDR3 covers 18 residues. Germline CDR1 and CDR2: SGHAT and FQDESV (reference sequence). Deletions cut 5 bases from V and 3 bases from J, with 25 bases between. The CDR3 nucleotides read TGTGCCAGCAGCGCACCTACGGACACAGTTCCCCCCTACTATGGCTACACCTTC. It encodes CASSAPTDTVPPYYGYTF. The full variable domain, rest sourced from reference TRBV11-1 and TRBJ1-2, is EAEVAQSPRYKITEKSQAVAFWCDPISGHATLYWYRQILGQGPELLVQFQDESVVDDSQLPKDRFSAERLKGVDSTLKIQPAELGDSAMYLCASSAPTDTVPPYYGYTFGSGTRLTVV.

V gene TRBV6-1 combines with J gene TRBJ2-4; no clear D gene. The V end was cut by 0 bases, the J end by 6 bases, with 12 bases between. Per germline, CDR1 MNHNS and CDR2 SASEGT. This CDR3 has 15 amino acids. The CDR3 DNA reads as TGTGCCAGCAGTGAAGCGCCCCTCTCGGGAAACATTCAGTACTTC. As protein: CASSEAPLSGNIQYF.

This CDR3 reads CASRRTSGTPDTQYF. The CDR3 DNA sequence: TGTGCCAGCAGGCGGACTAGCGGGACCCCAGATACGCAGTATTTT. V is TRBV12-3 or TRBV12-4 and J is TRBJ2-3, with 12 positions matching TRBD2. V trimming: 6 bases; J trimming: 4 bases; junction bases outside the gene matches: 5. The CDR3 totals 15 residues.

At least ten counts were recorded for this clonotype. The chain employs TRBV4-2 and TRBJ1-2; 8 positions agree with TRBD1. J lost 4 bases, V lost 4 bases, and 8 bases had no gene match. CDR1 and CDR2 from the germline V gene are LGHNA and YNFKEQ. There are 15 residues in the CDR3. The CDR3 region has the DNA TGTGCCAGCAGCCTGACAGGGGAACGAGTCTATGGCTACACCTTC. This sequence encodes CASSLTGERVYGYTF.